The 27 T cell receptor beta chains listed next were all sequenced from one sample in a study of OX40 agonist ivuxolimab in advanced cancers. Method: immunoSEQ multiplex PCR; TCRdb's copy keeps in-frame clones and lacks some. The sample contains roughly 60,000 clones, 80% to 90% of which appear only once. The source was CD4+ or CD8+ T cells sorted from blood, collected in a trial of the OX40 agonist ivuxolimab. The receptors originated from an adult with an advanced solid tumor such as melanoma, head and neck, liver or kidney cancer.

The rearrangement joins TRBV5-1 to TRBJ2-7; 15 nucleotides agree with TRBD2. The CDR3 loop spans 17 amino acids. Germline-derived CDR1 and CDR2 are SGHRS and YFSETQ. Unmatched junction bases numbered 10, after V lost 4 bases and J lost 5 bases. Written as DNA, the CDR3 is TGCGCCAGCAGCAGTGATCCGGGACTAGCGGGAGGCCACGAGCAGTACTTC. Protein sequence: CASSSDPGLAGGHEQYF.

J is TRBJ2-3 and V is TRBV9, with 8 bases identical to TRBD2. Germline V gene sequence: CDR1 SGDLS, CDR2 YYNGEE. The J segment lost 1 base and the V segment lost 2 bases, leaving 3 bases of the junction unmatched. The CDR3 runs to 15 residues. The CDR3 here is CASSVLAGRTDTQYF. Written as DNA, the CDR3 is TGTGCCAGCAGCGTTCTAGCGGGCCGCACAGATACGCAGTATTTT. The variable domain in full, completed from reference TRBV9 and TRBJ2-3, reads DSGVTQTPKHLITATGQRVTLRCSPRSGDLSVYWYQQSLDQGLQFLIQYYNGEERAKGNILERFSAQQFPDLHSELNLSSLELGDSALYFCASSVLAGRTDTQYFGPGTRLTVL.

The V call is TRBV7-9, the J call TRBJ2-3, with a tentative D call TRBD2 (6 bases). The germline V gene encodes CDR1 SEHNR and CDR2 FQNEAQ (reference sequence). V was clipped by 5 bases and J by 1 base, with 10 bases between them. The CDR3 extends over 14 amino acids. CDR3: CASSREVGTDTQYF. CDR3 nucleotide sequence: TGTGCCAGCAGCAGGGAGGTTGGCACAGATACGCAGTATTTT.

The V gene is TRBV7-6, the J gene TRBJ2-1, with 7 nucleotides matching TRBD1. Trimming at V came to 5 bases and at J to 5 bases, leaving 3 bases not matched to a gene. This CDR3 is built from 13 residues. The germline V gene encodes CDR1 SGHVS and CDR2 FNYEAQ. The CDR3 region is CASSRGQNNEQFF. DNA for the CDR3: TGTGCCAGCAGCCGGGGACAGAACAATGAGCAGTTCTTC.

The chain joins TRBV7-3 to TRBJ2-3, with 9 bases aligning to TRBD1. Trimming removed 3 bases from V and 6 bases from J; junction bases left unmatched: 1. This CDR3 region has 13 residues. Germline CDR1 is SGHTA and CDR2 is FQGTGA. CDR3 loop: CASSFGQGDTQYF. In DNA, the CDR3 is TGTGCCAGCAGCTTTGGACAGGGGGATACGCAGTATTTT.

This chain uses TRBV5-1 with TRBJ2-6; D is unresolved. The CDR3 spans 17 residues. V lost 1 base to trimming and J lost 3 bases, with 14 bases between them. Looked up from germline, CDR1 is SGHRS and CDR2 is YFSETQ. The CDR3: CASSLYLGMDGANVLTF. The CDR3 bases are TGCGCCAGCAGCTTGTATCTGGGCATGGATGGGGCCAACGTCCTGACTTTC.

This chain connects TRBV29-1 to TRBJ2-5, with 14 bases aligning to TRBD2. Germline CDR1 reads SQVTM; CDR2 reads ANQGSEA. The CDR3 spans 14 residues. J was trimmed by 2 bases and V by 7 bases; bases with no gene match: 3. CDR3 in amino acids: CSGGLAGVQETQYF. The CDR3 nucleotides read TGCAGCGGGGGACTAGCGGGAGTACAAGAGACCCAGTACTTC.

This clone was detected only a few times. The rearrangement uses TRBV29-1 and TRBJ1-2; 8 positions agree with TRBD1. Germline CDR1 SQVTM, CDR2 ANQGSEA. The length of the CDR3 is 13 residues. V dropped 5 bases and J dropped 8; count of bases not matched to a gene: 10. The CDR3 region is CSVNLQGAEGYTF. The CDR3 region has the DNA TGCAGCGTTAATCTGCAGGGGGCAGAGGGCTACACCTTC.

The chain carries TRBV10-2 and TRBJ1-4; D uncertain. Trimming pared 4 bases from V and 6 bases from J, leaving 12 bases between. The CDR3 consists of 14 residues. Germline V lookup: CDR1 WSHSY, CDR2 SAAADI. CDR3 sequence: CASSVGRTYEKLFF. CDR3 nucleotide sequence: TGCGCCAGCAGTGTAGGACGTACCTATGAAAAACTGTTTTTT.

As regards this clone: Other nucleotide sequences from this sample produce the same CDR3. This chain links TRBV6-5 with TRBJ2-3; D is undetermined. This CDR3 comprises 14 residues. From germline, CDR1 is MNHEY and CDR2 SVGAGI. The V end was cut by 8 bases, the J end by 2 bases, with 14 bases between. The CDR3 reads CASGRSSATDTQYF. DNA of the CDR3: TGTGCCAGCGGTAGGTCGAGCGCCACAGATACGCAGTATTTT.

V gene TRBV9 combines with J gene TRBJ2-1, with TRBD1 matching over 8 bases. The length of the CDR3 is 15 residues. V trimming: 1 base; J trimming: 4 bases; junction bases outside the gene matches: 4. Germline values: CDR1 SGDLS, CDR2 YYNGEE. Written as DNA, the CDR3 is TGTGCCAGCAGCGTACAGGGGGCGGGGTACAATGAGCAGTTCTTC. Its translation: CASSVQGAGYNEQFF. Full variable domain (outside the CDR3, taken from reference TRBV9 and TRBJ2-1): DSGVTQTPKHLITATGQRVTLRCSPRSGDLSVYWYQQSLDQGLQFLIQYYNGEERAKGNILERFSAQQFPDLHSELNLSSLELGDSALYFCASSVQGAGYNEQFFGPGTRLTVL.

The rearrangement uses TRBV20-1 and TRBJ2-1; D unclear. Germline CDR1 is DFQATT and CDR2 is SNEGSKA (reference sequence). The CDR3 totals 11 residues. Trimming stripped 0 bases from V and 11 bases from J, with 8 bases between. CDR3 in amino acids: CSARDTRKQFF. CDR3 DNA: TGCAGTGCTAGAGATACGAGAAAGCAGTTCTTC.

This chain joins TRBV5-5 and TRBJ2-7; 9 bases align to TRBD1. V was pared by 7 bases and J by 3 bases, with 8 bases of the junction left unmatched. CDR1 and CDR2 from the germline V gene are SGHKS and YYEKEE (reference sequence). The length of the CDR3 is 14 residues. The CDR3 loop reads CASRLQGADYEQYF. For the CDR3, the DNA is TGTGCCAGCCGCCTACAGGGGGCAGACTACGAGCAGTACTTC.

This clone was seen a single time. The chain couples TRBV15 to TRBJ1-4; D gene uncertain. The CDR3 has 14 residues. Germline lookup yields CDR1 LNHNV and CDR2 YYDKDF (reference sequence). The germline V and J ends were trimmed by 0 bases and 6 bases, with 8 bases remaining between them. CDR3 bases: TGTGCCACCAGCAGAGATGAGGCAGATGAAAAACTGTTTTTT. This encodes CATSRDEADEKLFF.

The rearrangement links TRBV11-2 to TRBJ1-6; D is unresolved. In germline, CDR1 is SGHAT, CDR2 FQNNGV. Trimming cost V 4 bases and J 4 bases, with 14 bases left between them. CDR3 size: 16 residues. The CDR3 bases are TGTGCCAGCAGCTCCGGCGTGGGGAAGTATAATTCACCCCTCCACTTT. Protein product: CASSSGVGKYNSPLHF.

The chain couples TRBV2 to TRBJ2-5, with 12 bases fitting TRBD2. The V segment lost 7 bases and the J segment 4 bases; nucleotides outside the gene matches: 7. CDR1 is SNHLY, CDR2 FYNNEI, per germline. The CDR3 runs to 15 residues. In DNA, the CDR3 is TGTGCCAGCAACCGACTAGCGGGAGTTGGAGAGACCCAGTACTTC. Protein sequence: CASNRLAGVGETQYF.

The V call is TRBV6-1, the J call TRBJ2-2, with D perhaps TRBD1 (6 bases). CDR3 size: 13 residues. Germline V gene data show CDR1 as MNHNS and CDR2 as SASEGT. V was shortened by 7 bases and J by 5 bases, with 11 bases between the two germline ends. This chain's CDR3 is CASITGSTGELFF. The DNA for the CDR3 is TGTGCCAGCATTACAGGGTCGACCGGGGAGCTGTTTTTT.

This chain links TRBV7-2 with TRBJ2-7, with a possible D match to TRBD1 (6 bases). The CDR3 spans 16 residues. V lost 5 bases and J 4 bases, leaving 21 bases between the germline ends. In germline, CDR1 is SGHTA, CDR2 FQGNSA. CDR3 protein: CASSPNRDIGLYEQYF. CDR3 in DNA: TGTGCCAGCAGCCCAAACCGGGACATCGGCCTTTACGAGCAGTACTTC.

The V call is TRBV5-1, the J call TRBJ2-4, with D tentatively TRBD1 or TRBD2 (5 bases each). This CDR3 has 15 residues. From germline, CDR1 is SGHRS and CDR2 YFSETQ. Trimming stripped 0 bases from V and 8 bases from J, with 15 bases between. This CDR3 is CASSLEDPGLHIQYF. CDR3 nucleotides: TGCGCCAGCAGCTTGGAGGACCCGGGGCTGCACATTCAGTACTTC. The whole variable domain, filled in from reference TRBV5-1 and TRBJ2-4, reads KAGVTQTPRYLIKTRGQQVTLSCSPISGHRSVSWYQQTPGQGLQFLFEYFSETQRNKGNFPGRFSGRQFSNSRSEMNVSTLELGDSALYLCASSLEDPGLHIQYFGAGTRLSVL.

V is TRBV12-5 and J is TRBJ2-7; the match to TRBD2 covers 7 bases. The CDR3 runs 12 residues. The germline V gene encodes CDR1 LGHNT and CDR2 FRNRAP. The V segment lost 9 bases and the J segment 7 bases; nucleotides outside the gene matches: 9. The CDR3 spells CARGRGEGEQYV. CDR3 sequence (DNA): TGTGCTAGGGGCCGGGGGGAGGGGGAGCAGTACGTC.

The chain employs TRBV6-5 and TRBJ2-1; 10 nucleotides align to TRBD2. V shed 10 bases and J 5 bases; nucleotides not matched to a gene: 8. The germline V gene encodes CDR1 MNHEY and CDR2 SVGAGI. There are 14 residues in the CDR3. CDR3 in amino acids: CATRPSGSDNEQFF. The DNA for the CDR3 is TGTGCCACACGGCCTAGCGGGAGCGACAATGAGCAGTTCTTC.

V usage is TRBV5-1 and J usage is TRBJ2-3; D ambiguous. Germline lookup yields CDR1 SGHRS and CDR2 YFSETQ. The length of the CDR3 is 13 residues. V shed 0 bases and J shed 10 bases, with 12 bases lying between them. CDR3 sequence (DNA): TGCGCCAGCAGCTTGGATGGGCAAACCCCGCAGTATTTT. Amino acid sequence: CASSLDGQTPQYF.

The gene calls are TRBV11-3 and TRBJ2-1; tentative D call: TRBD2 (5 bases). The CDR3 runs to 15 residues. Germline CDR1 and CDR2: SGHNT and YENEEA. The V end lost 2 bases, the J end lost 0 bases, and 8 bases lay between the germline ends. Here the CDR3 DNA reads TGTGCCAGCAGCTTACTGGCGGGCTCCTACAATGAGCAGTTCTTC. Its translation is CASSLLAGSYNEQFF.

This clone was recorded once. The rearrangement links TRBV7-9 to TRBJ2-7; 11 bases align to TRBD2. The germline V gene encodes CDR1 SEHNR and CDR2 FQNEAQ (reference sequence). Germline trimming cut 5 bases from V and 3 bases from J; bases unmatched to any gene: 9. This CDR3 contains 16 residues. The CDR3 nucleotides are TGTGCCAGCAGCCAAGAACTAGCGGGAGATCTCTACGAGCAGTACTTC. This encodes CASSQELAGDLYEQYF. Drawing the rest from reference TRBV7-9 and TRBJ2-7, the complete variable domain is DTGVSQNPRHKITKRGQNVTFRCDPISEHNRLYWYRQTLGQGPEFLTYFQNEAQLEKSRLLSDRFSAERPKGSFSTLEIQRTEQGDSAMYLCASSQELAGDLYEQYFGPGTRLTVT.

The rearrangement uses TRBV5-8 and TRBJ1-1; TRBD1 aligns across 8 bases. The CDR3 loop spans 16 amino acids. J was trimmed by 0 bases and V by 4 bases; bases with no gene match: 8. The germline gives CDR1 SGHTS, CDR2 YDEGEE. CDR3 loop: CASSPRGQVMNTEAFF. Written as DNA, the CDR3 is TGTGCCAGCAGCCCCAGGGGGCAAGTCATGAACACTGAAGCTTTCTTT. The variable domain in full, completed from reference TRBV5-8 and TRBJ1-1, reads EAGVTQSPTHLIKTRGQQATLRCSPISGHTSVYWYQQALGLGLQFLLWYDEGEERNRGNFPPRFSGRQFPNYSSELNVNALELEDSALYLCASSPRGQVMNTEAFFGQGTRLTVV.

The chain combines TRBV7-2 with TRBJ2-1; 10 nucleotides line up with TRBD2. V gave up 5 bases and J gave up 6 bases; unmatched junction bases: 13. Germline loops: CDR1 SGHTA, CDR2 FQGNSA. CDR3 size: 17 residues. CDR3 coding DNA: TGTGCCAGCAGCAGCCGAACGGGACTAGCGAGACCCAATGAGCAGTTCTTC. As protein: CASSSRTGLARPNEQFF.

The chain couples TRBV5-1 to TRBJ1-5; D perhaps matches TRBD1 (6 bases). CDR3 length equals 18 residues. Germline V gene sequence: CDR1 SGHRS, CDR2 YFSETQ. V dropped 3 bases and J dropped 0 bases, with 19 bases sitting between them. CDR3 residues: CASSWGQGYRVSNQPQHF. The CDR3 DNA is TGCGCCAGCAGCTGGGGGCAGGGATACAGGGTTAGCAATCAGCCCCAGCATTTT.